These 22 T cell receptor beta chains originate from one sample sequenced in a study of cytomegalovirus exposure and HLA in healthy donors. Primers included in the PCR were 60 Vbeta and 13 Jbeta primers. The table came from immunoSEQ multiplex PCR; TCRdb's copy has only in-frame clones and leaves some out. Here the sample spans around 120,000 clones, 55% to 75% being singletons. Specimen: PBMCs. These receptors were taken from a human donor in good health.

This sequence joins TRBV27 and TRBJ2-3, with 7 bases that match TRBD2. The CDR3 runs to 17 residues. J was trimmed by 4 bases and V by 5 bases; bases with no gene match: 15. From germline, CDR1 is MNHEY and CDR2 SMNVEV (reference sequence). Here the CDR3 reads CASSPSSAAGAPDTQYF. CDR3 bases: TGTGCCAGCAGTCCATCCTCCGCTGCGGGAGCGCCAGATACGCAGTATTTT.

V gene TRBV5-4 combines with J gene TRBJ2-1, with 7 bases aligning to TRBD1. Germline loops: CDR1 SGHNT, CDR2 YYREEE (reference sequence). The CDR3 consists of 15 residues. V shed 4 bases, J shed 3 bases, and the junction held 7 bases outside the gene matches. CDR3 protein: CASSVTGKNYNEQFF. CDR3 sequence (DNA): TGTGCCAGCAGCGTGACAGGGAAGAACTACAATGAGCAGTTCTTC.

The V and J genes are TRBV5-4 and TRBJ2-7, with 10 positions matching TRBD1. The CDR3 runs to 15 residues. V dropped 2 bases and J dropped 7; count of bases not matched to a gene: 9. Germline loops: CDR1 SGHNT, CDR2 YYREEE (reference sequence). The CDR3: CASSLQVTGGYEQYF. In nucleotides, the CDR3 is TGTGCCAGCAGCTTACAGGTGACAGGGGGCTATGAGCAGTACTTC.

The genes are TRBV5-1 and TRBJ2-2; D possibly corresponds to TRBD1 (5 bases). V was cut by 1 base and J by 6 bases, with 10 bases left in between. Germline CDR1 is SGHRS and CDR2 is YFSETQ. The CDR3 sequence is 14 residues long. CDR3 sequence: CASSLLQAAGELFF. The CDR3 coding sequence is TGCGCCAGCAGCTTGTTACAGGCGGCCGGGGAGCTGTTTTTT. Full variable domain (remainder filled in from reference TRBV5-1 and TRBJ2-2): KAGVTQTPRYLIKTRGQQVTLSCSPISGHRSVSWYQQTPGQGLQFLFEYFSETQRNKGNFPGRFSGRQFSNSRSEMNVSTLELGDSALYLCASSLLQAAGELFFGEGSRLTVL.

This rearrangement joins TRBV30 to TRBJ1-6, with 9 bases that match TRBD1. The V segment lost 1 base and the J segment 10 bases; nucleotides outside the gene matches: 2. Germline lookup yields CDR1 GTSNPN and CDR2 SVGIG (reference sequence). CDR3 length: 13 amino acids. In DNA, the CDR3 is TGTGCCTGGAGTGGCGACAGGGGGTCACCCCTCCACTTT. As protein: CAWSGDRGSPLHF.

The chain links TRBV5-4 to TRBJ2-5; 8 nucleotides match TRBD2. The CDR3 sequence is 15 residues long. The germline V gene encodes CDR1 SGHNT and CDR2 YYREEE (reference sequence). The trim removed 3 bases at V and 4 bases at J, leaving 8 bases unmatched. The DNA for the CDR3 is TGTGCCAGCAGCTCCGGCCGGGGGGGCTTAGAGACCCAGTACTTC. The encoded protein is CASSSGRGGLETQYF.

V is TRBV11-3 and J is TRBJ2-7; 14 positions agree with TRBD2. With 5 bases clipped from V and 5 bases from J, the junction kept 8 bases outside the gene matches. Germline V gene sequence: CDR1 SGHNT, CDR2 YENEEA. The CDR3 has 16 amino acids. CDR3 sequence reads: CASSLRLAGGLDEQYF. The CDR3 DNA reads as TGTGCCAGCAGCCTAAGACTAGCGGGAGGGCTCGACGAGCAGTACTTC.

J is TRBJ2-4 and V is TRBV6-1; the D is unclear. V was trimmed by 7 bases and J by 1 base, leaving 8 bases between them. There are 13 residues in the CDR3. The germline CDR1 and CDR2 sequences are MNHNS and SASEGT. CDR3 DNA sequence: TGTGCCAGCATGGAACAGGCCAAAAACATTCAGTACTTC. Protein: CASMEQAKNIQYF.

In nucleotides, the CDR3 is TGTGCCAGCAGTTTAGGGGGGGGTAACACTGAAGCTTTCTTT. Translation: CASSLGGGNTEAFF. V gene TRBV27 combines with J gene TRBJ1-1, with TRBD1 as a possible D gene (5 bases). Trimming pared 2 bases from V and 2 bases from J, leaving 9 bases between. The germline CDR1 and CDR2 sequences are MNHEY and SMNVEV (reference sequence). This CDR3 spans 14 amino acids.

This rearrangement joins TRBV7-3 to TRBJ2-4; 7 nucleotides align to TRBD2. Germline CDR1 and CDR2: SGHTA and FQGTGA. V dropped 3 bases and J dropped 13; count of bases not matched to a gene: 12. The CDR3 covers 14 residues. The CDR3 DNA sequence: TGTGCCAGCAGCTTTGAACTTCTAGCGGAGGGGCAGTACTTC. This encodes CASSFELLAEGQYF.

The genes are TRBV4-2 and TRBJ2-2; 7 bases line up with TRBD2. Germline trimming cut 4 bases from V and 5 bases from J; bases unmatched to any gene: 22. There are 20 residues in the CDR3. Germline lookup yields CDR1 LGHNA and CDR2 YNFKEQ. Written as DNA, the CDR3 is TGTGCCAGCAGCCCGTTGTTCTCAGGGAGGGGATATTCGGGTACCGGGGAGCTGTTTTTT. Protein product: CASSPLFSGRGYSGTGELFF.

V is TRBV11-2 and J is TRBJ2-7; TRBD2 matches 9 bases. This CDR3 is built from 16 residues. The V gene's germline CDR1 is SGHAT and CDR2 FQNNGV. With V trimmed by 6 bases and J by 2 bases, 11 bases remained unmatched. The CDR3 DNA is TGTGCCAGCAGTCTAGCGGGACTAGGCTTCGCCTACGAGCAGTACTTC. Its protein product is CASSLAGLGFAYEQYF.

This clone was observed a few times. The chain combines TRBV19 with TRBJ1-5, with 9 bases aligning to TRBD1. Trimming removed 10 bases from V and 0 bases from J; junction bases left unmatched: 13. The CDR3 spans 17 residues. The germline V gene encodes CDR1 LNHDA and CDR2 SQIVND (reference sequence). The CDR3 DNA reads as TGTGCCACCAAGGACAGGGGTGGAAGATATAGCAATCAGCCCCAGCATTTT. It is translated as CATKDRGGRYSNQPQHF.

The V and J genes are TRBV5-6 and TRBJ1-5; 9 bases are shared with TRBD1. After removal of 4 bases from V and 1 base from J, the junction contained 9 bases not matched to a gene. Germline CDR1 SGHDT, CDR2 YYEEEE. This CDR3 comprises 17 residues. Here the CDR3 DNA reads TGTGCCAGCAGCGGGTCCGGGACAGGGAGGAGCAATCAGCCCCAGCATTTT. Translating it yields CASSGSGTGRSNQPQHF.

The rearrangement uses TRBV7-6 and TRBJ2-1, with 14 bases identical to TRBD2. J was trimmed by 2 bases and V by 5 bases; bases with no gene match: 2. CDR3 length: 16 amino acids. Per germline, CDR1 SGHVS and CDR2 FNYEAQ. As DNA, the CDR3 is TGTGCCAGCAGCAGGGGACTAGCGGGGGCCTACAATGAGCAGTTCTTC. Translating it yields CASSRGLAGAYNEQFF.

This chain joins TRBV6-5 and TRBJ2-5; no definite D call. Germline CDR1 MNHEY, CDR2 SVGAGI. The CDR3 extends over 13 amino acids. Trimming removed 5 bases at V and 2 bases at J, with 9 bases between. The CDR3 DNA reads as TGTGCCAGCAGTGGCCTTATTCAAGAGACCCAGTACTTC. It translates to CASSGLIQETQYF.

The V call is TRBV7-2, the J call TRBJ2-3; the D is unclear. Germline V gene lookup returns CDR1 SGHTA and CDR2 FQGNSA. Trimming took off 3 bases at V and 0 bases at J, with 10 bases between the two ends. The length of the CDR3 is 15 residues. Here the CDR3 reads CASSFNTASTDTQYF. CDR3 bases: TGTGCCAGCAGCTTCAACACCGCTAGCACAGATACGCAGTATTTT.

The gene calls are TRBV28 and TRBJ1-5; possible D gene TRBD1, 6 bases. Trimming took off 3 bases at V and 1 base at J, with 16 bases between the two ends. Germline V gives CDR1 MDHEN, CDR2 SYDVKM. The CDR3 runs to 17 residues. CDR3 residues: CASSFMGAPRSNQPQHF. The CDR3 nucleotides are TGTGCCAGCAGTTTCATGGGGGCACCGCGGAGCAATCAGCCCCAGCATTTT.

This chain uses TRBV6-1 with TRBJ1-1; 7 bases match TRBD1. J gave up 0 bases and V 7 bases, and 14 bases lay outside the gene matches. The CDR3 runs to 17 residues. CDR1 MNHNS and CDR2 SASEGT come from the germline V gene. The CDR3 DNA sequence: TGTGCCAGCACTGAGGGAAGGACAGGAATCATGAACACTGAAGCTTTCTTT. Translating it yields CASTEGRTGIMNTEAFF.

This sequence joins TRBV30 and TRBJ1-5, with D unresolved. Germline CDR1 and CDR2: GTSNPN and SVGIG (reference sequence). V shed 1 base and J shed 2 bases, with 6 bases lying between them. The CDR3 is made up of 13 amino acids. The DNA for the CDR3 is TGTGCCTGGAGTGATACGGGCAATCAGCCCCAGCATTTT. It codes for CAWSDTGNQPQHF.

The V and J genes are TRBV7-9 and TRBJ2-5, with TRBD2 matching over 11 bases. The assigned J gene may be wrong: the sequence end matches TRBJ2-7 better. Germline values: CDR1 SEHNR, CDR2 FQNEAQ (reference sequence). The CDR3 is 19 residues long. The CDR3 coding sequence is TGTGCCAGCAGCTTAGCCGACAGGGGGGGACTAGCGGATCCCTACGAGCAGTACTTC. This encodes CASSLADRGGLADPYEQYF.

The genes are TRBV6-5 and TRBJ2-2; D is unclear. V was pared by 2 bases and J by 2 bases, with 12 bases between. The CDR3 extends over 16 amino acids. Germline V CDR1 and CDR2: MNHEY, SVGAGI. CDR3 DNA: TGTGCCAGCAGTTACGCACAGAATCTCAACACCGGGGAGCTGTTTTTT. As protein: CASSYAQNLNTGELFF.